This T cell receptor (beta chain) was captured in a study of T cell repertoires in cytomegalovirus infection. Study-wide background: Public signatures in TCR beta pointed to CMV infection and matching HLA type.

Whole-study results and caveats: It was HLA-C-restricted CMV-specific TCR beta clonotypes that dominated the response ex vivo. Pooled public TCR beta family frequency picked out CMV carriers with the relevant HLA.

The CDR3 length is 15 residues. Germline V gene lookup returns CDR1 SGHTA and CDR2 FQGNSA. With 2 bases removed from V and 7 bases from J, the gap between germline ends came to 18 bases. From the reads, TCRdb called clonotypes with MiXCR, one entry per CDR3 protein. The sample carries 150,000 to 200,000 distinct CDR3 sequences, approximately 19% recorded once. This clonotype was observed many times. Its antigen is not identified. V and J are TRBV7-2 and TRBJ2-7, with D possibly matching TRBD2 (6 bases). The clonotype was recovered from a human donor in good health (CMV status not recorded). Some clones in this sample may be carry-over from other donors' samples. Sequences were obtained from PBMCs. The CDR3 DNA reads TGTGCCAGCAGCTTATCGTTAGCGGATGGCAGGGAGCAGTACTTC. Translated: CASSLSLADGREQYF.